The entry below gives a single TCR beta chain sequence along with its context. This entry is derived from a study of cytomegalovirus exposure and HLA in healthy donors. The CDR3 runs 14 residues. Germline CDR1 GTSNPN, CDR2 SVGIG (reference sequence). V gave up 4 bases and J gave up 4 bases, with 16 bases separating them. Primers for the PCR totalled 60 Vbeta and 13 Jbeta. Assay used: immunoSEQ multiplex PCR; TCRdb lists only in-frame clones, some missing. The sample carries 85,000 to 130,000 clones, roughly two thirds recorded once. The material sequenced was PBMCs. The sequence derives from a female donor in good health and CMV-seronegative. V and J are TRBV30 and TRBJ1-2, with no clear D. The CDR3 protein is CAWTSREQPYGYTF. The CDR3 DNA is TGTGCCTGGACCTCCCGGGAGCAGCCCTATGGCTACACCTTC.